Each of the 10 T cell receptor beta chains below was sequenced from the same sample in a study of OX40 agonist ivuxolimab in advanced cancers. The library was built by means of the immunoSEQ multiplex PCR assay. The source is immuneACCESS, and TCRdb retained only in-frame sequences with V and J called. Part of the clones is not carried over; for the studies checked, unresolved V genes explain less than half of this, and the remainder is unexplained. The sample data list more than 90,000 clones, and less than 85% of these were observed just once. The ten most abundant clones make up approximately 5.5% of the sample. Here the sequenced sample was CD4+ or CD8+ T cells sorted from blood, taken in a trial of the OX40 agonist ivuxolimab. These receptors all come from an adult with an advanced solid tumor such as melanoma, head and neck, liver or kidney cancer.

V usage is TRBV9 and J usage is TRBJ2-2, with D possibly TRBD1 on 6 matching bases. The germline V gene has CDR1 SGDLS and CDR2 YYNGEE. The V end was cut by 6 bases, the J end by 3 bases, with 12 bases between. The CDR3 runs 14 residues. This CDR3 reads CASNIAGDTGELFF. The CDR3 DNA reads TGTGCCAGCAATATAGCAGGGGACACCGGGGAGCTGTTTTTT. The complete variable domain, with remaining parts taken from reference TRBV9 and TRBJ2-2, reads DSGVTQTPKHLITATGQRVTLRCSPRSGDLSVYWYQQSLDQGLQFLIQYYNGEERAKGNILERFSAQQFPDLHSELNLSSLELGDSALYFCASNIAGDTGELFFGEGSRLTVL.

J is TRBJ2-7 and V is TRBV5-6; the match to TRBD1 covers 8 bases. Trimming at V came to 4 bases and at J to 5 bases, leaving 8 bases not matched to a gene. Germline lookup yields CDR1 SGHDT and CDR2 YYEEEE. The CDR3 runs to 14 residues. CDR3 sequence (DNA): TGTGCCAGCAGCCCTCAGGGGGCTGTCAACGAGCAGTACTTC. Protein product: CASSPQGAVNEQYF.

CDR3 coding DNA: TGTGCCAGCAGCCGGACAGGGGGCCTCACTGAAGCTTTCTTT. It yields the protein CASSRTGGLTEAFF. The chain links TRBV9 to TRBJ1-1; 11 bases map to TRBD1. CDR1 SGDLS and CDR2 YYNGEE come from the germline V gene. The CDR3 has 14 amino acids. The trim removed 4 bases at V and 4 bases at J, leaving 3 bases unmatched. Full variable domain (remainder filled in from reference TRBV9 and TRBJ1-1): DSGVTQTPKHLITATGQRVTLRCSPRSGDLSVYWYQQSLDQGLQFLIQYYNGEERAKGNILERFSAQQFPDLHSELNLSSLELGDSALYFCASSRTGGLTEAFFGQGTRLTVV.

The chain uses TRBV27 and TRBJ2-5; either TRBD1 or TRBD2 may supply D (7 bases each). Germline values: CDR1 MNHEY, CDR2 SMNVEV (reference sequence). V was clipped by 1 base and J by 4 bases, with 13 bases between them. This CDR3 has 15 amino acids. The CDR3: CASSLYWEGAETQYF. CDR3 sequence (DNA): TGTGCCAGCAGTTTATATTGGGAGGGGGCAGAGACCCAGTACTTC.

This clone was recorded once. The chain is built from TRBV11-2 and TRBJ1-3; no definite D call. Per the germline V gene, CDR1 is SGHAT and CDR2 is FQNNGV. Deletions cut 2 bases from V and 0 bases from J, with 8 bases between. This CDR3 contains 15 residues. The CDR3 sequence: CASSLSHSSGNTIYF. DNA for the CDR3: TGTGCCAGCAGCTTATCCCACAGCTCTGGAAACACCATATATTTT.

This clone was recorded a few times. The chain has TRBV7-2 and TRBJ2-5, with 11 bases matching TRBD2. The V gene's germline CDR1 is SGHTA and CDR2 FQGNSA. This CDR3 is built from 15 residues. V shed 5 bases, J shed 6 bases, and the junction held 8 bases outside the gene matches. The CDR3 is CASSPPGTSGKTQYF. CDR3 bases: TGTGCCAGCAGCCCCCCCGGGACTAGCGGAAAGACCCAGTACTTC.

This chain connects TRBV10-3 to TRBJ2-1, with 15 bases lining up with TRBD2. Trimming took 3 bases from V and 10 from J; bases not matched to a gene: 7. CDR3 size: 16 residues. Per the germline V gene, CDR1 is ENHRY and CDR2 is SYGVKD. The CDR3 spells CAISDSGTSGGKEQFF. The CDR3 region has the DNA TGTGCCATCAGTGATTCCGGGACTAGCGGGGGGAAGGAGCAGTTCTTC.

This sequence joins TRBV7-2 and TRBJ1-1, with 8 bases identical to TRBD1. The CDR3 length is 15 residues. V lost 2 bases to trimming and J lost 9 bases; unmatched junction nucleotides: 11. Germline lookup yields CDR1 SGHTA and CDR2 FQGNSA. Here the CDR3 reads CASSLSGTGQGKAFF. CDR3 nucleotide sequence: TGTGCCAGCAGCTTATCCGGTACCGGACAGGGCAAAGCTTTCTTT.

The chain employs TRBV2 and TRBJ1-1; possible D gene TRBD1, 6 bases. The V gene's germline CDR1 is SNHLY and CDR2 FYNNEI. The CDR3 is 15 residues long. V lost 8 bases to trimming and J lost 4 bases, with 20 bases between them. CDR3 sequence: CASSFFGGAGTEAFF. The DNA of the CDR3 is TGTGCCAGCTCCTTTTTTGGGGGGGCTGGCACTGAAGCTTTCTTT.

The chain employs TRBV6-1 and TRBJ1-1; no definite D call. CDR3 length: 13 residues. Germline CDR1 reads MNHNS; CDR2 reads SASEGT. V was trimmed by 6 bases and J by 1 base, leaving 9 bases between them. The CDR3 nucleotides are TGTGCCAGCAGGGAGGAATGGAACACTGAAGCTTTCTTT. This codes for CASREEWNTEAFF.